Listed here are 22 T cell receptor beta chains from one sample, sequenced in a study of tissue T cells after allogeneic stem cell transplantation. Sequencing used immunoSEQ multiplex PCR; TCRdb keeps in-frame clones, though not all of them. The sample records some 8,700 clones, over 35% being singletons. Documented time point: mouse harvest day 7 after allogeneic transplant. The graft held 10^6 splenic CD5+ T cells and 10^7 T-cell-depleted bone marrow cells. The sample consisted of skin. Receptors originate from a female BALB/c mouse given C57BL/6 T cells with graft-versus-host disease after an allogeneic hematopoietic cell transplant.

As regards this clone: Any gene name here is a mouse gene name. The read stops 1 residue short of the end of the CDR3; the missing end is completed from the germline J gene. This chain links TRBV26 with TRBJ2-5; 10 bases align to TRBD1. Germline V lookup: CDR1 KGHPV, CDR2 FQNQEV (reference sequence). Losses at the gene ends were 4 bases for V and 5 bases for J; bases not matched to a gene: 3. The CDR3 contains 14 residues. CDR3 DNA (partial): TGTGCCAGCAGTCCGGGACAGGGGAGAGACACCCAGTAC. Translation: CASSPGQGRDTQY. The full CDR3 protein reads CASSPGQGRDTQYF.

Concerning this clone: The gene symbols are mouse symbols. The read stops 1 residue short of the end of the CDR3; the missing end is completed from the germline J gene. Other DNA sequences in this specimen translate into the identical CDR3. The chain employs TRBV3 and TRBJ2-7; 10 nucleotides agree with TRBD1. Looked up from germline, CDR1 is SNHLY and CDR2 is FYNGKV (reference sequence). V shed 4 bases and J 4 bases; nucleotides not matched to a gene: 1. This CDR3 contains 13 residues. CDR3 DNA (partial): TGTGCCAGCAGCTCGGGACAGGGGTATGAACAGTAC. As protein: CASSSGQGYEQY. The full CDR3 protein reads CASSSGQGYEQYF.

A few counts support this clone. Mouse gene names and germline throughout. Read coverage stops 1 residue before the CDR3 terminus; the germline J gene supplies the remainder. The V and J genes are TRBV2 and TRBJ2-4, with TRBD2 matching over 8 bases. From germline, CDR1 is LGHNA and CDR2 YSYQKL. This CDR3 spans 14 amino acids. V shed 0 bases and J 4 bases; nucleotides not matched to a gene: 0. The covered CDR3 bases are TGTGCCAGCAGCCAAGACTGGGGGGAAAACACCTTGTAC. Its translation is CASSQDWGENTLY. The full CDR3 sequence reads CASSQDWGENTLYF.

This clone came up a few times. The germline and genes are mouse ones. The read terminates 1 residue ahead of where the CDR3 ends, so the germline J gene completes it. The chain links TRBV26 to TRBJ1-6, with unresolved D. TRBJ1-6 is given ORF status, its function remaining uncertain. V was pared by 2 bases and J by 3 bases, with 5 bases between. The germline V gene encodes CDR1 KGHPV and CDR2 FQNQEV (reference sequence). The CDR3 has 14 residues. CDR3 in amino acids: CASSLGSYNSPLYF. CDR3 bases read: TGTGCCAGCAGTCTGGGCAGCTATAATTCGCCCCTCTAC.

With regard to this clone: Germline and genes: mouse. The read falls 1 residue short of the CDR3 end, and the missing part is taken from the germline J gene. J is TRBJ2-7 and V is TRBV13-2; no clear D. Germline CDR1 is NNHNN and CDR2 is SYGAGS (reference sequence). Trimming removed 0 bases from V and 0 bases from J, with 4 bases in between. CDR3 length equals 13 residues. The DNA read from the CDR3 is TGTGCCAGCGGTGATGGGCACTCCTATGAACAGTAC. Translating it yields CASGDGHSYEQY. In full, the CDR3 reads CASGDGHSYEQYF.

A note on this clone: Mouse gene names apply. The read terminates 1 residue before the CDR3 end, so the remaining end is supplied by the germline J gene. The chain employs TRBV26 and TRBJ2-3, with 11 bases aligning to TRBD1. Trimming removed 3 bases from V and 3 bases from J; junction bases left unmatched: 2. CDR1 is KGHPV, CDR2 FQNQEV, per germline (reference sequence). This CDR3 has 15 amino acids. CDR3 amino acids: CASSLGDRGAETLYF. Partial CDR3 DNA: TGTGCCAGCAGTCTAGGGGACAGGGGGGCAGAAACGCTGTAT.

This clone is labeled medium-sized. Here the gene names and germline are mouse. CDR3 DNA (partial): TGCTCCAGCAGTCCCGGGACAGCCAACGAAAGATTATTT. Its translation is CSSSPGTANERLF. The whole CDR3 protein is CSSSPGTANERLFF. This chain uses TRBV23 with TRBJ1-4; no check of the table's D call, TRBD1, against the DNA was made. The CDR3 goes on 1 residue after the read ends, and that part is filled in from the germline J gene. In germline, CDR1 is KGHTA, CDR2 FQNQQP. The CDR3 has 14 residues.

To note about this clone: Mouse names are used for the genes. The read halts 1 residue ahead of the CDR3 end, with the missing end drawn from the germline J gene. This chain uses TRBV3 with TRBJ1-4; D perhaps matches TRBD1 (6 bases). From germline, CDR1 is SNHLY and CDR2 FYNGKV (reference sequence). Trimming removed 4 bases at V and 7 bases at J, with 13 bases between. This CDR3 is 14 amino acids long. CDR3 sequence reads: CASSSRGGVERLFF. The CDR3 bases that were read are TGTGCCAGCAGCTCAAGAGGGGGAGTCGAAAGATTATTT.

About this clone: These gene names are mouse names. The read ends 1 residue before the CDR3 terminus; that terminus is restored from the germline J gene. This chain uses TRBV3 with TRBJ2-4, with D possibly TRBD1 on 6 matching bases. Germline-derived CDR1 and CDR2 are SNHLY and FYNGKV (reference sequence). Trimming pared 5 bases from V and 0 bases from J, leaving 9 bases between. CDR3 size: 14 residues. CDR3 protein: CASSIQGSQNTLYF. CDR3 DNA, as far as it was read: TGTGCCAGCAGCATACAGGGTAGTCAAAACACCTTGTAC.

Remarks on this clone: The listed genes are named as in mouse. Read sequence stops 1 residue before the CDR3 end, and the germline J gene provides the missing end. The V and J genes are TRBV26 and TRBJ1-3, with D tentatively TRBD1 (5 bases). The CDR3 spans 14 residues. From germline, CDR1 is KGHPV and CDR2 FQNQEV (reference sequence). V shed 3 bases and J shed 4 bases, with 10 bases lying between them. The part of the CDR3 DNA that was read is TGTGCCAGCAGTCTTGGGACCGGGGGAAATACGCTCTAT. It encodes CASSLGTGGNTLY. The entire CDR3 reads CASSLGTGGNTLYF.

Note on this clone: Gene names follow the mouse nomenclature. The read stops 1 residue short of the end of the CDR3; the missing end is completed from the germline J gene. The chain recombines TRBV13-3 with TRBJ2-5, with 8 positions matching TRBD1. The CDR3 is 14 residues long. V lost 5 bases and J lost 0; bases outside the gene matches: 2. Per germline, CDR1 NNHDY and CDR2 SYVADS. The CDR3 sequence is CASRQGANQDTQYF. The CDR3 bases that were read are TGTGCCAGCAGGCAGGGGGCGAACCAAGACACCCAGTAC.

This clone was observed a handful of times. The gene names given are mouse names. The read falls 1 residue short of the CDR3 end, and the missing part is taken from the germline J gene. V gene TRBV26 combines with J gene TRBJ1-3, with D perhaps matching TRBD1 (5 bases). V was clipped by 2 bases and J by 0 bases, with 8 bases between them. The CDR3 extends over 15 amino acids. Per the germline V gene, CDR1 is KGHPV and CDR2 is FQNQEV (reference sequence). The CDR3 loop is CASSLPGSSGNTLYF. Incomplete CDR3 DNA: TGTGCCAGCAGTCTGCCAGGGTCTTCTGGAAATACGCTCTAT.

Worth noting for this clone: Gene names are mouse gene names. The read stops 1 residue short of the end of the CDR3; the missing end is completed from the germline J gene. This same CDR3 is encoded by further DNA sequences in the sample. V usage is TRBV23 and J usage is TRBJ2-5; the table's D gene call, TRBD1, was not cross checked with the DNA. The V gene's germline CDR1 is KGHTA and CDR2 FQNQQP. This CDR3 comprises 15 residues. The CDR3 loop is CSSSPLDRVQDTQYF. The DNA read from the CDR3 is TGCTCCAGCAGTCCCCTCGACAGGGTCCAAGACACCCAGTAC.

This clone was seen a handful of times. All gene names here are mouse names. The CDR3 end lies 1 residue beyond the end of the read and is filled in from the germline J gene. The identical CDR3 is also encoded by other nucleotide sequences in the sample. The V gene is TRBV3, the J gene TRBJ1-4; tentatively, D is TRBD1 (5 bases). Trimming removed 2 bases at V and 0 bases at J, with 7 bases between. From germline, CDR1 is SNHLY and CDR2 FYNGKV (reference sequence). The CDR3 loop spans 15 amino acids. CDR3 sequence: CASSLQGVSNERLFF. The sequenced CDR3 bases are TGTGCCAGCAGCTTACAGGGAGTTTCCAACGAAAGATTATTT.

Concerning this clone itself: Gene names and germline refer to mouse. This CDR3 is CASSSSNSDYTF. CDR3 DNA (partial): TGTGCCAGCAGTTCCTCAAACTCCGACTACACC. The chain is built from TRBV26 and TRBJ1-2; D unresolved. The CDR3 end is not reached by the read, which stops 1 residue before it; the germline J gene fills it in. Trimming cost V 5 bases and J 0 bases, with 4 bases left between them. The CDR3 spans 12 residues. Per the germline V gene, CDR1 is KGHPV and CDR2 is FQNQEV (reference sequence). The full variable domain, with the rest looked up from reference TRBV26 and TRBJ1-2, is NSKVIQTPRYLVKGQGQKAKMRCIPEKGHPVVFWYQQNKNNEFKFLINFQNQEVLQQIDMTEKRFSAECPSNSPCSLEIQSSEAGDSALYLCASSSSNSDYTFGSGTRLLVI.

A word on this clone: Mouse germline and gene names are used. The observed sequence ends 1 residue before the CDR3 terminus, with the missing tail filled in from the germline J gene. This chain links TRBV23 with TRBJ2-5; no DNA check was done on the table's D call, TRBD2. This CDR3 comprises 15 residues. Germline V gene sequence: CDR1 KGHTA, CDR2 FQNQQP. The CDR3 spells CSSSRTGVNQDTQYF. The sequenced CDR3 bases are TGCTCCAGCAGTAGGACTGGGGTTAACCAAGACACCCAGTAC. The full variable domain, with the rest looked up from reference TRBV23 and TRBJ2-5, is DAAVTQKPRYLIKMKGQEAEMKCIPEKGHTAVFWYQQKQSKELKFLIYFQNQQPLDQIDMVKERFSAVCPSSSLCSLGIRTCEAEDSALYLCSSSRTGVNQDTQYFGPGTRLLVL.

This clone was observed a few times. Gene names and germline match the mouse. CDR3 bases read: TGTGCCAGCAGGGGACAGGGGGCTGCCAACGAAAGATTATTT. Translated, it gives CASRGQGAANERLF. In full, the CDR3 reads CASRGQGAANERLFF. The chain has TRBV26 and TRBJ1-4; 12 bases align to TRBD1. The CDR3 end lies 1 residue beyond the end of the read and is filled in from the germline J gene. V gave up 6 bases and J gave up 3 bases; unmatched junction bases: 2. The CDR3 runs 15 residues. The germline gives CDR1 KGHPV, CDR2 FQNQEV (reference sequence).

On this clone itself: These gene names are mouse names. The CDR3 is cut off 1 residue early in the read; its end comes from the germline J gene. The V and J genes are TRBV26 and TRBJ1-3; TRBD1 agrees at 7 bases. Germline trimming cut 0 bases from V and 0 bases from J; bases unmatched to any gene: 2. The germline V gene encodes CDR1 KGHPV and CDR2 FQNQEV (reference sequence). This CDR3 spans 16 amino acids. CDR3 bases read: TGTGCCAGCAGTCTGTCGACAGGGAGTTCTGGAAATACGCTCTAT. Its translation: CASSLSTGSSGNTLY. The full CDR3 reads CASSLSTGSSGNTLYF.

This clone was found a few times. Gene and germline names: mouse. The read halts 1 residue ahead of the CDR3 end, with the missing end drawn from the germline J gene. The chain links TRBV12-1 to TRBJ2-4, with 11 nucleotides matching TRBD2. V lost 4 bases to trimming and J lost 6 bases; unmatched junction nucleotides: 8. The germline V gene encodes CDR1 SGHSN and CDR2 HYEKVE. The CDR3 covers 15 residues. CDR3: CASSLGLGGGNTLYF. The part of the CDR3 DNA that was read is TGTGCCAGCTCCCTTGGACTGGGGGGAGGGAACACCTTGTAC.

As regards this clone: Germline and genes: mouse. The CDR3 end falls 1 residue outside the read, so it is completed with the germline J gene. The rearrangement links TRBV26 to TRBJ1-3, with TRBD1 matching over 8 bases. V trimming: 6 bases; J trimming: 3 bases; junction bases outside the gene matches: 1. Looked up from germline, CDR1 is KGHPV and CDR2 is FQNQEV (reference sequence). The CDR3 has 13 residues. The sequenced part of the CDR3 DNA is TGTGCCAGCAGGGACAGGGATGGAAATACGCTCTAT. Translation gives CASRDRDGNTLY. The CDR3 in its entirety is CASRDRDGNTLYF. The whole variable domain, filled in from reference TRBV26 and TRBJ1-3, reads NSKVIQTPRYLVKGQGQKAKMRCIPEKGHPVVFWYQQNKNNEFKFLINFQNQEVLQQIDMTEKRFSAECPSNSPCSLEIQSSEAGDSALYLCASRDRDGNTLYFGEGSRLIVV.

This clone appeared a single time. The gene names given are mouse names. The sequenced fragment ends 1 residue before the CDR3 boundary, so the rest is inferred from the germline J gene. The gene calls are TRBV26 and TRBJ1-1; D unresolved. CDR3 length: 12 residues. CDR1 and CDR2 from the germline V gene are KGHPV and FQNQEV (reference sequence). The ends were cut back, 2 bases at V and 3 bases at J, with 4 bases in the middle. CDR3 region: CASSLRDTEVFF. CDR3 DNA (partial): TGTGCCAGCAGTCTGAGGGACACAGAAGTCTTC. Filled out from reference TRBV26 and TRBJ1-1, the complete variable domain reads NSKVIQTPRYLVKGQGQKAKMRCIPEKGHPVVFWYQQNKNNEFKFLINFQNQEVLQQIDMTEKRFSAECPSNSPCSLEIQSSEAGDSALYLCASSLRDTEVFFGKGTRLTVV.

On this clone: Gene names and germline refer to mouse. The DNA ends 1 residue before the CDR3 does, and the rest of the CDR3 is filled in from the germline J gene. The V call is TRBV31, the J call TRBJ2-3; TRBD1 agrees at 8 bases. Germline V gene lookup returns CDR1 GKSSPN and CDR2 SITVG. V shed 3 bases and J 0 bases; nucleotides not matched to a gene: 5. This CDR3 region has 15 residues. CDR3: CAWSPGQASAETLYF. The DNA read from the CDR3 is TGTGCCTGGAGCCCGGGACAGGCTAGTGCAGAAACGCTGTAT.